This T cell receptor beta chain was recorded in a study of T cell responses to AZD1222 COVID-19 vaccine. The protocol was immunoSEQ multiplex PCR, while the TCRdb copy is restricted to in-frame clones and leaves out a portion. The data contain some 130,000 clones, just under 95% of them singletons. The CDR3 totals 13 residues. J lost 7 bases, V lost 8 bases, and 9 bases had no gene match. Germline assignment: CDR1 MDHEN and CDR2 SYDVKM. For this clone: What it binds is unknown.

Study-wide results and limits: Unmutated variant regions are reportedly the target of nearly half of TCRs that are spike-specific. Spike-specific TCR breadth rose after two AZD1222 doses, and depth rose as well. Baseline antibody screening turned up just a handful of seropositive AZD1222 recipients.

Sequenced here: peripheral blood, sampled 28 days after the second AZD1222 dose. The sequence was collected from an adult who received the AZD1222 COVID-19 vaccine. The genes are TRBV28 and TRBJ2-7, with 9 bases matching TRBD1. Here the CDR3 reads CASRDRASREQYF. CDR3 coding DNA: TGTGCCAGCCGGGACAGGGCTTCTCGGGAGCAGTACTTC.